The 9 T cell receptor beta chains reported below all come from one sample, sequenced in a study of response to subunit inactivated influenza vaccine. TCRdb re-derived calls from the RT-PCR reads in MiXCR, one entry per CDR3 protein. The profile shows fewer than 700,000 distinct CDR3 sequences, about an eighth of them singletons. The specimen was PBMCs from blood, collected 40 to 50 days after vaccination. The receptors were gathered from a man aged 50-60 years who received an inactivated influenza vaccine.

V and J are TRBV4-2 and TRBJ2-5; tentative D call: TRBD2 (5 bases). The CDR3 is 14 amino acids. The germline V gene has CDR1 LGHNA and CDR2 YNFKEQ. Between the trimmed V and J ends, which lost 1 base and 5 bases, there was a span of 11 bases. The DNA for the CDR3 is TGTGCCAGCAGCCAAGTAGAAACGGGGGAGACCCAGTACTTC. It translates to CASSQVETGETQYF.

This rearrangement joins TRBV7-2 to TRBJ2-7; 8 nucleotides match TRBD1. This CDR3 contains 15 residues. The junction had 8 bases not matched to a gene; V was cut back by 4 bases and J by 3 bases. Per germline, CDR1 SGHTA and CDR2 FQGNSA. CDR3 loop: CASSYTDRGGYEQYF. Here the CDR3 DNA reads TGTGCCAGCAGCTACACCGACAGGGGAGGCTACGAGCAGTACTTC.

The chain recombines TRBV20-1 with TRBJ1-2; tentatively, D is TRBD1 (5 bases). Germline V CDR1 and CDR2: DFQATT, SNEGSKA (reference sequence). With 1 base removed from V and 3 bases from J, the gap between germline ends came to 6 bases. The CDR3 length is 12 residues. CDR3 region: CSARGRDYGYTF. The CDR3 region has the DNA TGCAGTGCTAGAGGCAGGGACTATGGCTACACCTTC.

The J gene is TRBJ1-2, the V gene TRBV3-1, with 8 bases aligning to TRBD1. V was clipped by 6 bases and J by 8 bases; unmatched bases: 14. CDR1 and CDR2 from the germline V gene are LGHDT and YNNKEL (reference sequence). This CDR3 is 15 amino acids long. In nucleotides, the CDR3 is TGTGCCAGCAGACCTGACTCTCAGGGGGCGAAAGGCTACACCTTC. Translating gives CASRPDSQGAKGYTF.

In its sample, this clonotype was seen a few times. The chain recombines TRBV28 with TRBJ2-3; D gene ambiguous. The CDR3 has 10 residues. CDR1 and CDR2 (germline): MDHEN, SYDVKM. Trimming took 5 bases from V and 8 from J, leaving 5 bases between them. CDR3 residues: CASSKGTQYF. In DNA, the CDR3 is TGTGCCAGCAGTAAGGGTACGCAGTATTTT.

This chain connects TRBV5-1 to TRBJ1-1; 9 bases agree with TRBD1. The CDR3 extends over 13 amino acids. In germline, CDR1 is SGHRS, CDR2 YFSETQ. The V and J ends lost 4 bases and 5 bases, in that order; junction bases with no gene match: 3. DNA for the CDR3: TGCGCCAGCAGCCCCGGGACAGGGACTGAAGCTTTCTTT. Its translation is CASSPGTGTEAFF.

The V call is TRBV5-1, the J call TRBJ2-5; either TRBD1 or TRBD2 may supply D (6 bases each). Germline V gene data show CDR1 as SGHRS and CDR2 as YFSETQ. The CDR3 totals 15 residues. Trimming took off 0 bases at V and 0 bases at J, with 9 bases between the two ends. For the CDR3, the DNA is TGCGCCAGCAGCTTGGCGGGGGCCGACCAAGAGACCCAGTACTTC. Its protein product is CASSLAGADQETQYF.

The chain uses TRBV6-5 and TRBJ2-3; 9 bases map to TRBD1. This CDR3 contains 16 residues. Germline V CDR1 and CDR2: MNHEY, SVGAGI. Trimming cost V 2 bases and J 2 bases; bases outside gene matches: 5. CDR3 amino acids: CASSYPRTGATDTQYF. In DNA form, the CDR3 reads TGTGCCAGCAGTTACCCGAGGACAGGGGCCACAGATACGCAGTATTTT.

This clonotype turned up a few times. The chain uses TRBV12-3 or TRBV12-4 and TRBJ1-2, with D uncertain. The CDR3 spans 14 residues. Trimming left V 4 bases short and J 8 bases short, with 17 bases between. The CDR3 DNA reads TGTGCCAGCAGTTACAGCCAGCGTAGGGTCGGCTACACCTTC. Amino acids: CASSYSQRRVGYTF.